This entry lists 5 T cell receptor beta chains sequenced from one sample in a study of identical twins (dated by TCRdb to the mid-2010s). The library relied on 5' RACE. TCRdb records Illumina HiSeq 2000 as the sequencer. Through fastp at Q25 and MiXCR, TCRdb rebuilt clones from the public reads, retaining in-frame beta chains. Every distinct CDR3 protein forms one entry, paired with its most common genes and DNA. A total of 420,000 or so distinct CDR3 sequences appear in this sample, approximately 17% of them only once. 9% to 15% of the sample is held by the ten biggest clonotypes. Specimen: naive T cells sorted from blood. Explained via the paper, the cell subset or site label denotes: cells isolated with a human naive T-cell isolation kit. The source is a man aged 50 to 59 in good health.

The J gene is TRBJ1-3, the V gene TRBV7-2; possible D gene TRBD1, 5 bases. The CDR3 extends over 14 amino acids. Trimming took off 4 bases at V and 4 bases at J, with 11 bases between the two ends. The germline V gene has CDR1 SGHTA and CDR2 FQGNSA. In nucleotides, the CDR3 is TGTGCCAGCAGCTCCCAGGGTCTGGGAAACACCATATATTTT. Protein sequence: CASSSQGLGNTIYF.

In this sample, this clonotype turned up many times. The genes are TRBV6-2 or TRBV6-3 and TRBJ2-1; 15 bases agree with TRBD2. This CDR3 region has 15 residues. Germline CDR1 reads MNHEY; CDR2 reads SVGEGT. V lost 3 bases and J lost 8; bases outside the gene matches: 2. CDR3 DNA: TGTGCCAGCAGTTATGGGACTAGCGGGAGGCATGAGCAGTTCTTC. It yields the protein CASSYGTSGRHEQFF.

This clonotype was recorded many times. The chain uses TRBV12-3 or TRBV12-4 and TRBJ2-1, with D perhaps being TRBD1 or TRBD2 (5 bases each). V dropped 4 bases and J dropped 4 bases, with 11 bases sitting between them. The CDR3 covers 14 residues. The CDR3 loop is CASSSGPLYNEQFF. The CDR3 nucleotides are TGTGCCAGCAGTTCGGGACCCTTATACAATGAGCAGTTCTTC.

This rearrangement joins TRBV6-1 to TRBJ1-1; D call uncertain. CDR1 MNHNS and CDR2 SASEGT come from the germline V gene. V shed 5 bases and J shed 1 base, with 8 bases lying between them. The CDR3 length is 13 residues. The CDR3 sequence is CASSPTWNTEAFF. The DNA of the CDR3 is TGTGCCAGCAGTCCTACCTGGAACACTGAAGCTTTCTTT.

V and J are TRBV27 and TRBJ2-7; D is tentatively TRBD1 or TRBD2 (7 bases each). The germline V gene encodes CDR1 MNHEY and CDR2 SMNVEV (reference sequence). CDR3 size: 13 residues. V was clipped by 6 bases and J by 5 bases, with 14 bases between them. CDR3 protein: CASRAGGGNEQYF. CDR3 DNA sequence: TGTGCCAGCAGGGCAGGGGGGGGGAACGAGCAGTACTTC.